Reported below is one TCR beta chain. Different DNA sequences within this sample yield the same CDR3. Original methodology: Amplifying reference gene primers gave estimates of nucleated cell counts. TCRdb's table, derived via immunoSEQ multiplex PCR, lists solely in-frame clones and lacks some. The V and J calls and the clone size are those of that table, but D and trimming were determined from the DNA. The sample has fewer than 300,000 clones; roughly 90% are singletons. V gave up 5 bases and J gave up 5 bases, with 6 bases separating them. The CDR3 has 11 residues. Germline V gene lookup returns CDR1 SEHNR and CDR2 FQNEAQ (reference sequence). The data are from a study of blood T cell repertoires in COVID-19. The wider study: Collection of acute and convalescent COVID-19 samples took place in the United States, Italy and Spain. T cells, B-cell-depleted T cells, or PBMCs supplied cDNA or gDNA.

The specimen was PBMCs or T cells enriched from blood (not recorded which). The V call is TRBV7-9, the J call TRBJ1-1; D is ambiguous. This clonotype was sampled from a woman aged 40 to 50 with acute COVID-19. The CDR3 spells CASSQNTEAFF. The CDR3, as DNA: TGTGCCAGCAGCCAAAATACTGAAGCTTTCTTT.